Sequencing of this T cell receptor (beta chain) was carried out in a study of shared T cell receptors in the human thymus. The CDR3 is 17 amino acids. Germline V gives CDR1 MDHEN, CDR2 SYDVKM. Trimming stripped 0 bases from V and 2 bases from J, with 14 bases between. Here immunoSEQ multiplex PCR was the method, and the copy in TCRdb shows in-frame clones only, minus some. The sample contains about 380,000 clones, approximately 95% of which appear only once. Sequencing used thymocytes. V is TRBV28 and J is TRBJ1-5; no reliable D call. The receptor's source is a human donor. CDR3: CASSLCKEGMGNQPQHF. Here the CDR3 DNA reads TGTGCCAGCAGTTTATGCAAGGAGGGAATGGGCAATCAGCCCCAGCATTTT.